These 13 T cell receptor beta chains were sequenced from one sample in a study of blood T cell repertoires in COVID-19. The method was immunoSEQ multiplex PCR; TCRdb's version includes in-frame clones alone and lacks a portion of them. The sample lists under 150,000 clones; approximately 84% were seen once. Input material: peripheral blood. These receptors all stem from a man aged 70 or older with active or convalescent COVID-19.

CDR3 coding DNA: TGTGCCAGCAGTGGTACGGGGTTGGTCGAAAAACTGTTTTTT. Translating it yields CASSGTGLVEKLFF. The chain carries TRBV27 and TRBJ1-4; D gene unclear. The germline V gene encodes CDR1 MNHEY and CDR2 SMNVEV (reference sequence). The V and J ends lost 5 bases and 8 bases respectively, with 15 bases between them. The CDR3 runs 14 residues.

CDR3 in amino acids: CAISEPQGLDYGYTF. The CDR3 DNA follows: TGTGCCATCAGTGAACCACAGGGGCTCGACTATGGCTACACCTTC. The chain links TRBV10-3 to TRBJ1-2, with 7 bases aligning to TRBD1. CDR1 and CDR2 from the germline V gene are ENHRY and SYGVKD. The trim removed 3 bases at V and 3 bases at J, leaving 7 bases unmatched. This CDR3 region has 15 residues.

This chain connects TRBV28 to TRBJ2-7; the D gene is possibly TRBD2 (7 bases). V was clipped by 4 bases and J by 4 bases, with 17 bases between them. CDR3 length equals 15 residues. Germline V gene sequence: CDR1 MDHEN, CDR2 SYDVKM. CDR3 sequence reads: CASSSGGGPVYEQYF. The CDR3 nucleotides are TGTGCCAGCAGTTCCGGCGGGGGCCCGGTTTACGAGCAGTACTTC.

This clone has just a few counts. The CDR3 region has the DNA TGTGCCAGTACTCACACAGGTCTCTACAATGAGCAGTTCTTC. This translates into CASTHTGLYNEQFF. The chain uses TRBV19 and TRBJ2-1; a possible D gene is TRBD1 (5 bases). The length of the CDR3 is 14 residues. From germline, CDR1 is LNHDA and CDR2 SQIVND (reference sequence). Between the trimmed V and J ends, which lost 7 bases and 3 bases, there was a span of 13 bases.

This chain links TRBV7-8 with TRBJ2-7; D gene uncertain. From germline, CDR1 is SGHVS and CDR2 FQNEAQ. The CDR3 runs 14 residues. V gave up 5 bases and J gave up 5 bases, with 16 bases separating them. CDR3 bases: TGTGCCAGCAGCCCCGCACCGTACACTAACGAGCAGTACTTC. The encoded protein is CASSPAPYTNEQYF.

The rearrangement links TRBV6-1 to TRBJ2-7; 8 positions match TRBD1. V lost 4 bases to trimming and J lost 3 bases; unmatched junction nucleotides: 11. Germline CDR1 MNHNS, CDR2 SASEGT. This CDR3 has 16 amino acids. In DNA, the CDR3 is TGTGCCAGCAGTGGCACCCAGGGGGCTTTGGGCTACGAGCAGTACTTC. Translated: CASSGTQGALGYEQYF.

In this sample, this clone turned up once. V usage is TRBV4-2 and J usage is TRBJ1-1, with TRBD1 as a possible D gene (6 bases). CDR3 size: 15 residues. The germline CDR1 and CDR2 sequences are LGHNA and YNFKEQ. V lost 0 bases, J lost 5 bases, and 13 bases lay in between. CDR3 sequence reads: CASSQEQGLSTEAFF. The CDR3 bases are TGTGCCAGCAGCCAAGAACAGGGTTTAAGTACTGAAGCTTTCTTT.

The chain couples TRBV19 to TRBJ1-2, with a possible D match to TRBD1 (6 bases). CDR3 length: 13 amino acids. CDR1 and CDR2 (germline): LNHDA, SQIVND (reference sequence). Trimming removed 5 bases at V and 2 bases at J, with 9 bases between. CDR3 sequence (DNA): TGTGCCAGTAGTCGACAGGAAAACTATGGCTACACCTTC. As protein: CASSRQENYGYTF.

The chain recombines TRBV7-2 with TRBJ1-5; TRBD1 matches at 10 bases. CDR1 and CDR2 from the germline V gene are SGHTA and FQGNSA. The CDR3 is made up of 16 amino acids. With V trimmed by 5 bases and J by 1 base, 5 bases remained unmatched. In DNA form, the CDR3 reads TGTGCCAGCAGCGAACGGACAGGGGGGAGCAATCAGCCCCAGCATTTT. It encodes CASSERTGGSNQPQHF.

The J gene is TRBJ2-3, the V gene TRBV9, with unresolved D. Germline V lookup: CDR1 SGDLS, CDR2 YYNGEE. The CDR3 covers 14 residues. Between the trimmed V and J ends, which lost 4 bases and 2 bases, there was a span of 11 bases. The CDR3 nucleotides are TGTGCCAGCAGCCCCCCGGCGGTCACAGATACGCAGTATTTT. This sequence encodes CASSPPAVTDTQYF.

This clone was found once. V is TRBV13 and J is TRBJ2-5, with 8 bases matching TRBD2. Germline V lookup: CDR1 PRHDT, CDR2 FYEKMQ (reference sequence). V shed 4 bases and J 5 bases; nucleotides not matched to a gene: 15. CDR3 length equals 17 residues. The CDR3 DNA reads TGTGCCAGCAGCTCCACCCGGGAGGGCTATATCGGGGAGACCCAGTACTTC. Translating it yields CASSSTREGYIGETQYF. The whole variable domain, remainder taken from reference TRBV13 and TRBJ2-5, is AAGVIQSPRHLIKEKRETATLKCYPIPRHDTVYWYQQGPGQDPQFLISFYEKMQSDKGSIPDRFSAQQFSDYHSELNMSSLELGDSALYFCASSSTREGYIGETQYFGPGTRLLVL.

The chain couples TRBV11-3 to TRBJ1-1, with 8 bases fitting TRBD1. The V segment lost 4 bases and the J segment 2 bases; nucleotides outside the gene matches: 6. This CDR3 has 15 amino acids. Germline CDR1 SGHNT, CDR2 YENEEA. The CDR3 here is CASSYQGAHNTEAFF. CDR3 sequence (DNA): TGTGCCAGCAGCTACCAGGGGGCGCATAACACTGAAGCTTTCTTT.

The chain recombines TRBV6-5 with TRBJ2-1; TRBD2 matches at 8 bases. The CDR3 runs 15 residues. Germline trimming cut 1 base from V and 5 bases from J; bases unmatched to any gene: 4. CDR1 and CDR2 (germline): MNHEY, SVGAGI. CDR3 sequence: CASSYFISGDNEQFF. The CDR3 nucleotides are TGTGCCAGCAGTTACTTCATTAGCGGGGACAATGAGCAGTTCTTC.